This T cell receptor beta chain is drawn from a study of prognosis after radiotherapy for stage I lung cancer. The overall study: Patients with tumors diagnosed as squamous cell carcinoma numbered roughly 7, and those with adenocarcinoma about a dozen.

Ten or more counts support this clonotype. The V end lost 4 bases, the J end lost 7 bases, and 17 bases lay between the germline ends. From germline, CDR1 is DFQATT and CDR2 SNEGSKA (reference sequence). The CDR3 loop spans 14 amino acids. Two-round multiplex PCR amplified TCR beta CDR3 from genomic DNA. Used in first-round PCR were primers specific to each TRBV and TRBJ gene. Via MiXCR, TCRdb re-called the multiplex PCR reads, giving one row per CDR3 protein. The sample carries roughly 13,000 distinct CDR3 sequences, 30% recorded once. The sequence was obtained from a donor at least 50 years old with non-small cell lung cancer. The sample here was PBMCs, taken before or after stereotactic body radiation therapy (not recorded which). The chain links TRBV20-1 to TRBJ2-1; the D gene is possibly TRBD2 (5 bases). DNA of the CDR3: TGCAGTGCTACGGAAGCGGTCCGCAGGAATGAGCAGTTCTTC. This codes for CSATEAVRRNEQFF.